The 17 T cell receptor beta chains presented below share a single source sample, sequenced in a study of CD8 T cells in ankylosing spondylitis. TCRdb re-analysed the 5' RACE reads in MiXCR, keeping a single row per CDR3 protein. Of about 260,000 distinct CDR3 sequences in the sample, roughly 20% were seen once. Input material: blood, either unsorted or a sorted T cell fraction (not recorded which). The receptors come from a male donor with ankylosing spondylitis or in good health (not recorded which).

This clonotype was seen a few times. The genes are TRBV18 and TRBJ2-7, with TRBD2 matching over 9 bases. The CDR3 runs to 14 residues. Germline loops: CDR1 KGHSH, CDR2 LQKENI. Trimming cost V 3 bases and J 7 bases; bases outside gene matches: 7. CDR3 nucleotides: TGTGCCAGCTCACCTCTGCGGGGGGGATTGGAGCAGTACGTC. Translating it yields CASSPLRGGLEQYV.

This clonotype has a handful of counts. V is TRBV28 and J is TRBJ2-7, with TRBD2 matching 7 bases. The CDR3 is made up of 15 amino acids. V lost 6 bases, J lost 0 bases, and 8 bases stayed unmatched. The germline CDR1 and CDR2 sequences are MDHEN and SYDVKM. The CDR3 spells CASRSSGGGSYEQYV. Written as DNA, the CDR3 is TGTGCCAGCAGGTCCTCGGGGGGAGGCTCCTACGAGCAGTACGTC.

This clonotype was recorded once. This chain links TRBV27 with TRBJ1-4; D call uncertain. This CDR3 has 15 amino acids. V lost 5 bases and J lost 8, with 18 bases in between. Germline assignment: CDR1 MNHEY and CDR2 SMNVEV (reference sequence). CDR3 coding DNA: TGTGCCAGCAGTCTAAGCGGGAGGGCCCAAGAAAAACTGTTTTTT. This sequence encodes CASSLSGRAQEKLFF.

The rearrangement uses TRBV9 and TRBJ2-1, with D possibly being TRBD2 (6 bases). CDR3 length: 16 residues. The germline gives CDR1 SGDLS, CDR2 YYNGEE. V lost 3 bases and J 2 bases, leaving 15 bases between the germline ends. The CDR3 loop is CASSGGARRAYNEQFF. As DNA, the CDR3 is TGTGCCAGCAGCGGAGGGGCCAGGAGGGCCTACAATGAGCAGTTCTTC. The entire variable domain, with the rest obtained from reference TRBV9 and TRBJ2-1, is as follows: DSGVTQTPKHLITATGQRVTLRCSPRSGDLSVYWYQQSLDQGLQFLIQYYNGEERAKGNILERFSAQQFPDLHSELNLSSLELGDSALYFCASSGGARRAYNEQFFGPGTRLTVL.

The rearrangement links TRBV20-1 to TRBJ1-5; D remains unclear. V was clipped by 3 bases and J by 4 bases, with 10 bases between them. CDR3 length: 13 amino acids. The V gene's germline CDR1 is DFQATT and CDR2 SNEGSKA (reference sequence). The CDR3 bases are TGCAGTGCTAGTCCTCAGCGAAATCAGCCCCAGCATTTT. Protein product: CSASPQRNQPQHF.

Here the CDR3 DNA reads TGTGCCAGCAGGTCTCAACCAGGCGGGGGCGAGTATGGCTACACCTTC. Translation: CASRSQPGGGEYGYTF. This chain connects TRBV12-3 or TRBV12-4 to TRBJ1-2; the D gene is possibly TRBD1 (6 bases). Deletions cut 6 bases from V and 5 bases from J, with 22 bases between. This CDR3 comprises 16 residues.

This clonotype appeared a few times. The chain recombines TRBV4-1 with TRBJ2-1; 8 bases line up with TRBD2. The germline gives CDR1 MGHRA, CDR2 YSYEKL. V lost 2 bases and J lost 4; bases outside the gene matches: 7. The CDR3 extends over 16 amino acids. CDR3 sequence: CASSQPPGGVYNEQFF. In DNA, the CDR3 is TGCGCCAGCAGCCAACCACCGGGAGGGGTTTACAATGAGCAGTTCTTC.

The J gene is TRBJ2-5, the V gene TRBV7-2; unclear D gene. CDR1 and CDR2 from the germline V gene are SGHTA and FQGNSA. The CDR3 contains 16 residues. V lost 1 base, J lost 0 bases, and 12 bases lay in between. The CDR3 DNA is TGTGCCAGCAGCTTAGTGCCAGGAACGTACCAAGAGACCCAGTACTTC. Translation: CASSLVPGTYQETQYF.

In this sample, this clonotype turned up many times. V and J are TRBV20-1 and TRBJ1-5; D is possibly TRBD1 (5 bases). CDR3 length: 15 residues. Trimming stripped 5 bases from V and 0 bases from J, with 14 bases between. The germline V gene encodes CDR1 DFQATT and CDR2 SNEGSKA (reference sequence). The CDR3 nucleotides are TGCAGTGCTCTTATTCAGGGCCGTAGCAATCAGCCCCAGCATTTT. It is translated as CSALIQGRSNQPQHF.

In this sample, this clonotype turned up many times. The CDR3, as DNA: TGCGCCAGCAGCTTGGGTACAGGGGGCTCCCTTAGCTCCTACAATGAGCAGTTCTTC. Amino acid sequence: CASSLGTGGSLSSYNEQFF. This chain connects TRBV5-1 to TRBJ2-1; TRBD1 aligns across 9 bases. V trimming: 0 bases; J trimming: 0 bases; junction bases outside the gene matches: 10. Germline V gene sequence: CDR1 SGHRS, CDR2 YFSETQ. This CDR3 has 19 amino acids.

The genes are TRBV10-3 and TRBJ2-5, with no clear D. CDR1 and CDR2 (germline): ENHRY, SYGVKD. The CDR3 is 15 residues long. Trimming removed 5 bases from V and 2 bases from J, with 15 bases in between. DNA for the CDR3: TGTGCCATCAGTTGGGGTCTGGCAGGACAAGAGACCCAGTACTTC. It specifies CAISWGLAGQETQYF.

The chain joins TRBV12-3 or TRBV12-4 to TRBJ1-1; D possibly corresponds to TRBD1 (5 bases). V was shortened by 5 bases and J by 4 bases, with 14 bases between the two germline ends. The CDR3 has 14 residues. CDR3: CASSRGGGTTEAFF. As DNA, the CDR3 is TGTGCCAGCAGTCGCGGGGGGGGTACCACTGAAGCTTTCTTT.

The genes are TRBV6-6 and TRBJ2-5; D is unresolved. The CDR3 sequence is 13 residues long. Germline-derived CDR1 and CDR2 are MNHNY and SVGAGI (reference sequence). V lost 7 bases, J lost 1 base, and 10 bases lay in between. The CDR3 sequence is CASTPRAQETQYF. Here the CDR3 DNA reads TGTGCCAGCACGCCCCGGGCCCAAGAGACCCAGTACTTC.

The J gene is TRBJ1-5, the V gene TRBV29-1; TRBD1 is a possible D gene (5 bases). The CDR3 consists of 13 residues. V was pared by 7 bases and J by 6 bases, with 16 bases between. Germline CDR1 SQVTM, CDR2 ANQGSEA. DNA of the CDR3: TGCAGCGCCACTCACGGGGGTGGTCAGCCCCAGCATTTT. As protein: CSATHGGGQPQHF.

The chain is built from TRBV7-6 and TRBJ2-1; TRBD1 is a possible D gene (7 bases). CDR3 length: 17 residues. The V gene's germline CDR1 is SGHVS and CDR2 FNYEAQ. Trimming cost V 5 bases and J 5 bases, with 22 bases left between them. CDR3 region: CASSLSQQGRIDNEQFF. The CDR3 region has the DNA TGTGCCAGCAGCCTTAGCCAACAGGGGAGGATTGACAATGAGCAGTTCTTC.

This chain joins TRBV12-3 or TRBV12-4 and TRBJ2-5; TRBD2 might be the D (7 bases). The CDR3 runs 16 residues. Trimming stripped 3 bases from V and 2 bases from J, with 16 bases between. The CDR3 spells CASSFWGGGGQETQYF. The CDR3 DNA reads TGTGCCAGCAGTTTCTGGGGGGGGGGCGGTCAAGAGACCCAGTACTTC.

In its sample, this clonotype was seen many times. The gene calls are TRBV20-1 and TRBJ2-3, with 7 bases that match TRBD2. The CDR3 is made up of 13 amino acids. J lost 2 bases, V lost 7 bases, and 6 bases had no gene match. Germline CDR1 is DFQATT and CDR2 is SNEGSKA (reference sequence). In DNA form, the CDR3 reads TGCAGTGAACGGACTAGTGTCACAGATACGCAGTATTTT. This encodes CSERTSVTDTQYF.